Following are 24 T cell receptor beta chains from one sample sequenced in a study of response to subunit inactivated influenza vaccine. From the RT-PCR reads, TCRdb called clonotypes with MiXCR, one entry per CDR3 protein. The table lists about 190,000 distinct CDR3 sequences, over 13% of them singletons. This specimen consisted of CD8+ T cells sorted from PBMCs, obtained 5 days after vaccination. These receptor sequences come from a man between 45 and 60 years old who received an inactivated influenza vaccine.

J is TRBJ2-7 and V is TRBV11-2; TRBD2 aligns across 8 bases. The germline CDR1 and CDR2 sequences are SGHAT and FQNNGV. The CDR3 totals 16 residues. V was pared by 5 bases and J by 6 bases, with 15 bases of the junction left unmatched. The CDR3 bases are TGTGCCAGCAGCCCACACCCCGGGACTAGGTTGCTCGAGCAGTACTTC. Protein: CASSPHPGTRLLEQYF.

There are a few counts of this clonotype. This sequence joins TRBV18 and TRBJ1-2; the D gene is possibly TRBD1 (6 bases). The length of the CDR3 is 14 residues. The germline gives CDR1 KGHSH, CDR2 LQKENI. The V end lost 5 bases, the J end lost 5 bases, and 15 bases lay between the germline ends. The CDR3 bases are TGTGCCAGCTCAGAGTCGGGGGCTCATTATGGCTACACCTTC. It specifies CASSESGAHYGYTF. Together with reference TRBV18 and TRBJ1-2, the CDR3 gives the full variable domain: NAGVMQNPRHLVRRRGQEARLRCSPMKGHSHVYWYRQLPEEGLKFMVYLQKENIIDESGMPKERFSAEFPKEGPSILRIQQVVRGDSAAYFCASSESGAHYGYTFGSGTRLTVV.

In this sample, this clonotype turned up a few times. The J gene is TRBJ1-2, the V gene TRBV7-9, with D unclear. CDR3 length: 14 residues. V dropped 5 bases and J dropped 4 bases, with 14 bases sitting between them. The V gene's germline CDR1 is SEHNR and CDR2 FQNEAQ (reference sequence). CDR3 coding DNA: TGTGCCAGCAGCGCTACTGGGCCTAGCTATGGCTACACCTTC. Protein sequence: CASSATGPSYGYTF.

The chain employs TRBV2 and TRBJ2-7; D not certain. Germline lookup yields CDR1 SNHLY and CDR2 FYNNEI. CDR3 length equals 16 residues. Trimming removed 3 bases at V and 2 bases at J, with 17 bases between. CDR3 in DNA: TGTGCCAGCAGTGATTCGGTGTCCAGCCTAACCTACGAGCAGTACTTC. It encodes CASSDSVSSLTYEQYF.

This clonotype has just a few counts. V usage is TRBV7-9 and J usage is TRBJ2-6, with unresolved D. Trimming removed 3 bases from V and 0 bases from J, with 9 bases in between. The CDR3 has 16 amino acids. CDR1 is SEHNR, CDR2 FQNEAQ, per germline (reference sequence). CDR3 bases: TGTGCCAGCAGCTTTATCGATATCTCTGGGGCCAACGTCCTGACTTTC. This gives the protein CASSFIDISGANVLTF.

V is TRBV20-1 and J is TRBJ1-2, with 8 nucleotides matching TRBD1. This CDR3 region has 13 residues. Germline V gene lookup returns CDR1 DFQATT and CDR2 SNEGSKA (reference sequence). V lost 5 bases, J lost 8 bases, and 10 bases stayed unmatched. CDR3 amino acids: CSAPTMTGEGYTF. For the CDR3, the DNA is TGCAGTGCTCCTACTATGACAGGGGAAGGCTACACCTTC.

This clonotype was counted between two and nine times. The chain couples TRBV29-1 to TRBJ2-3; tentatively, D is TRBD2 (6 bases). This CDR3 is 16 amino acids long. Germline lookup yields CDR1 SQVTM and CDR2 ANQGSEA. Trimming took off 0 bases at V and 4 bases at J, with 17 bases between the two ends. Here the CDR3 reads CSVEDLGGGGADTQYF. CDR3 DNA: TGCAGCGTTGAAGATCTTGGGGGAGGTGGCGCAGATACGCAGTATTTT.

This clonotype was found a few times. This chain joins TRBV20-1 and TRBJ2-1, with 7 bases matching TRBD2. CDR1 is DFQATT and CDR2 is SNEGSKA in the germline V gene (reference sequence). This CDR3 is 13 amino acids long. V lost 4 bases and J lost 3; bases outside the gene matches: 3. The CDR3 DNA is TGCAGTGCTATCTTAGCGGGCTACAATGAGCAGTTCTTC. Its translation: CSAILAGYNEQFF.

This clonotype was seen only a few times. The gene calls are TRBV4-3 and TRBJ2-5; the D gene is possibly TRBD1 (5 bases). Between the trimmed V and J ends, which lost 2 bases and 4 bases, there was a span of 17 bases. CDR1 is LGHNA and CDR2 is YSLEER in the germline V gene. This CDR3 is 16 amino acids long. For the CDR3, the DNA is TGCGCCAGCAGCCAATTTTGGGGCGAAGCAGCAGAGACCCAGTACTTC. Protein product: CASSQFWGEAAETQYF.

This clonotype has ten or more counts. The chain recombines TRBV12-3 or TRBV12-4 with TRBJ1-1, with a weak D call TRBD1 (5 bases). The CDR3 is 14 amino acids. The V end lost 9 bases, the J end lost 5 bases, and 19 bases lay between the germline ends. CDR3 sequence: CASFWGGARTEAFF. The CDR3 DNA follows: TGTGCCAGTTTTTGGGGAGGGGCTCGGACTGAAGCTTTCTTT.

This clonotype has just a few counts. The gene calls are TRBV12-3 or TRBV12-4 and TRBJ2-1; tentatively, D is TRBD1 (6 bases). The CDR3 is 16 amino acids. Trimming pared 2 bases from V and 8 bases from J, leaving 19 bases between. CDR3 nucleotide sequence: TGTGCCAGCAGTTTACCCCCTCCAGGGGTTAGGGATGAGCAGTTCTTC. Translation: CASSLPPPGVRDEQFF.

V is TRBV3-1 and J is TRBJ2-7; D is tentatively TRBD1 or TRBD2 (6 bases each). CDR3 length: 15 amino acids. The V end was cut by 7 bases, the J end by 3 bases, with 19 bases between. CDR1 is LGHDT, CDR2 YNNKEL, per germline (reference sequence). For the CDR3, the DNA is TGTGCCAGCACCAAAGGGGGGCCTTTAGTCTACGAGCAGTACTTC. Translated, it gives CASTKGGPLVYEQYF.

This clonotype was detected only a few times. The chain uses TRBV27 and TRBJ2-1; 11 bases line up with TRBD1. Germline V gene lookup returns CDR1 MNHEY and CDR2 SMNVEV (reference sequence). The CDR3 extends over 14 amino acids. Trimming removed 6 bases from V and 5 bases from J; junction bases left unmatched: 3. CDR3 in amino acids: CASRWTGGNNEQFF. CDR3 in DNA: TGTGCCAGCAGATGGACAGGGGGCAACAATGAGCAGTTCTTC.

The rearrangement uses TRBV6-5 and TRBJ2-1, with D possibly being TRBD1 (5 bases). The ends were cut back, 1 base at V and 7 bases at J, with 14 bases in the middle. CDR1 MNHEY and CDR2 SVGAGI come from the germline V gene. The CDR3 extends over 15 amino acids. This chain's CDR3 is CASSYYGQTSNEQFF. CDR3 in DNA: TGTGCCAGCAGTTACTACGGACAAACGAGTAATGAGCAGTTCTTC.

V and J are TRBV29-1 and TRBJ2-7; 12 bases fit TRBD2. Looked up from germline, CDR1 is SQVTM and CDR2 is ANQGSEA. Trimming cost V 5 bases and J 4 bases; bases outside gene matches: 3. The CDR3 totals 13 residues. The CDR3 sequence is CSVPSGRGYEQYF. The CDR3 DNA is TGCAGCGTTCCTAGCGGGAGGGGTTACGAGCAGTACTTC.

The V and J genes are TRBV7-9 and TRBJ2-5; D possibly uses TRBD1 or TRBD2 (5 bases each). The CDR3 extends over 15 amino acids. Germline V gene data show CDR1 as SEHNR and CDR2 as FQNEAQ (reference sequence). Trimming took off 4 bases at V and 0 bases at J, with 12 bases between the two ends. The CDR3 nucleotides are TGTGCCAGCAGCTCGGGGCGCCGGTACCAAGAGACCCAGTACTTC. This sequence encodes CASSSGRRYQETQYF.

CDR3 in amino acids: CASSQDVGDEQFF. CDR3 coding DNA: TGTGCCAGCAGCCAAGATGTCGGGGATGAGCAGTTCTTC. The V call is TRBV14, the J call TRBJ2-1; D is perhaps TRBD2 (5 bases). Trimming took off 0 bases at V and 8 bases at J, with 8 bases between the two ends. The CDR3 extends over 13 amino acids. Germline CDR1 and CDR2: SGHDN and FVKESK. The complete variable domain, with remaining parts taken from reference TRBV14 and TRBJ2-1, reads EAGVTQFPSHSVIEKGQTVTLRCDPISGHDNLYWYRRVMGKEIKFLLHFVKESKQDESGMPNNRFLAERTGGTYSTLKVQPAELEDSGVYFCASSQDVGDEQFFGPGTRLTVL.

This clonotype was observed a handful of times. V is TRBV29-1 and J is TRBJ2-3, with 8 bases matching TRBD2. V lost 0 bases and J lost 1; bases outside the gene matches: 12. This CDR3 contains 18 residues. CDR1 is SQVTM and CDR2 is ANQGSEA in the germline V gene. The CDR3 region has the DNA TGCAGCGTTGAAGATGGACGGGGGGGTCGAATCGGCACAGATACGCAGTATTTT. Translation gives CSVEDGRGGRIGTDTQYF.

This clonotype was seen only a few times. The V and J genes are TRBV19 and TRBJ1-1; D not resolved. Trimming pared 3 bases from V and 6 bases from J, leaving 14 bases between. The CDR3 covers 14 residues. Per the germline V gene, CDR1 is LNHDA and CDR2 is SQIVND (reference sequence). The CDR3 sequence: CASSIRGEVPEAFF. The CDR3 DNA sequence: TGTGCCAGTAGTATCCGCGGGGAGGTTCCTGAAGCTTTCTTT.

The chain has TRBV13 and TRBJ2-1, with unresolved D. V was cut by 1 base and J by 2 bases, with 9 bases left in between. CDR3 length: 15 residues. Germline lookup yields CDR1 PRHDT and CDR2 FYEKMQ (reference sequence). CDR3: CASSLEQNPYNEQFF. The CDR3 nucleotides are TGTGCCAGCAGCTTAGAACAGAATCCCTACAATGAGCAGTTCTTC.

This sequence joins TRBV12-3 or TRBV12-4 and TRBJ2-5, with a possible D match to TRBD1 (5 bases). Trimming left V 8 bases short and J 3 bases short, with 13 bases between. CDR3 length: 13 amino acids. The CDR3 loop reads CASVKGREETQYF. Written as DNA, the CDR3 is TGTGCCAGCGTAAAGGGCAGGGAAGAGACCCAGTACTTC.

The rearrangement links TRBV28 to TRBJ1-2; D might be TRBD1 (5 bases). Trimming stripped 5 bases from V and 2 bases from J, with 12 bases between. This CDR3 has 14 residues. Germline V gives CDR1 MDHEN, CDR2 SYDVKM. The CDR3 here is CASSDWDSNYGYTF. The DNA of the CDR3 is TGTGCCAGCAGTGACTGGGACTCCAACTATGGCTACACCTTC.

This clonotype was detected ten times or more. The V and J genes are TRBV28 and TRBJ2-7; tentatively, D is TRBD1 or TRBD2 (5 bases each). The V end was cut by 5 bases, the J end by 2 bases, with 10 bases between. The CDR3 spans 13 residues. Germline CDR1 is MDHEN and CDR2 is SYDVKM. The CDR3 sequence is CASSPGPTYEQYF. CDR3 in DNA: TGTGCCAGCAGTCCGGGACCAACCTACGAGCAGTACTTC.

The DNA for the CDR3 is TGCGCCAGCAGCCAAGACAGGGTTTACTACAATGAGCAGTTCTTC. Its protein product is CASSQDRVYYNEQFF. The chain carries TRBV4-3 and TRBJ2-1, with D perhaps TRBD1 (5 bases). Trimming left V 0 bases short and J 3 bases short, with 9 bases between. This CDR3 contains 15 residues. Germline loops: CDR1 LGHNA, CDR2 YSLEER.